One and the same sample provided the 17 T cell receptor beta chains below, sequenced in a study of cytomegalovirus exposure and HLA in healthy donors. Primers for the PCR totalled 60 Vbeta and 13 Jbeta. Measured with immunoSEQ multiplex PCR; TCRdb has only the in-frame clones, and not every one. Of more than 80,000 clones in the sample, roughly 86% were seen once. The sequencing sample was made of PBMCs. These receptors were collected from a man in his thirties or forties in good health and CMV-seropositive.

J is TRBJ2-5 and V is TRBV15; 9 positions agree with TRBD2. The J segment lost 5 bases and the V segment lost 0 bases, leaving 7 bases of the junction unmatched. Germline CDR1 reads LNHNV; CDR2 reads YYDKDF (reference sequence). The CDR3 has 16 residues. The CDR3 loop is CATSREDSGRAETQYF. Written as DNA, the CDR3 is TGTGCCACCAGCAGAGAGGATAGCGGGAGAGCGGAGACCCAGTACTTC.

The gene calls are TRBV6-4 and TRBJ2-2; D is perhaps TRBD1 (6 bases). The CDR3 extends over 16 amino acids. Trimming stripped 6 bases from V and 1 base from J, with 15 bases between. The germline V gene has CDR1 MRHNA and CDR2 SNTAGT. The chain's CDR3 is CASRLQKTGNTGELFF. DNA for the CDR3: TGTGCCAGCAGACTGCAAAAGACAGGGAACACCGGGGAGCTGTTTTTT.

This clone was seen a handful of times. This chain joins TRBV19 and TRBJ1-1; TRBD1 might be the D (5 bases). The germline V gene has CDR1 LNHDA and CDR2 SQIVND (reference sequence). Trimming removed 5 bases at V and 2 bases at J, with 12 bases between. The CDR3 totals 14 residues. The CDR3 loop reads CASSPGGTNTEAFF. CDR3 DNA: TGTGCCAGTAGTCCCGGTGGGACTAACACTGAAGCTTTCTTT.

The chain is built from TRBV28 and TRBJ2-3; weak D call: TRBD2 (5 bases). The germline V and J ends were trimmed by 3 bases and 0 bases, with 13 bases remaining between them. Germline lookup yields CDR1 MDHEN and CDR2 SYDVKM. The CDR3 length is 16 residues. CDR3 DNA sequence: TGTGCCAGCAGTTTTCGGCTAGCAGTGAGCACAGATACGCAGTATTTT. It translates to CASSFRLAVSTDTQYF.

The CDR3 region has the DNA TGTGCCAGTAGTATAGACCACAGGGGGCTGAACACCGGGGAGCTGTTTTTT. This translates into CASSIDHRGLNTGELFF. The chain has TRBV19 and TRBJ2-2; 9 nucleotides align to TRBD1. The germline CDR1 and CDR2 sequences are LNHDA and SQIVND (reference sequence). Trimming cost V 0 bases and J 1 base; bases outside gene matches: 3. The length of the CDR3 is 17 residues.

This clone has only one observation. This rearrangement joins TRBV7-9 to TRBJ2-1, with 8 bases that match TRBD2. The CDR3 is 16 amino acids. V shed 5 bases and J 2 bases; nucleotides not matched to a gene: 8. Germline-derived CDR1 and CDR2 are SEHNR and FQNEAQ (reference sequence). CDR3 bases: TGTGCCAGCAGCCCCGGACTAGCTGGGGCCTACAATGAGCAGTTCTTC. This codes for CASSPGLAGAYNEQFF.

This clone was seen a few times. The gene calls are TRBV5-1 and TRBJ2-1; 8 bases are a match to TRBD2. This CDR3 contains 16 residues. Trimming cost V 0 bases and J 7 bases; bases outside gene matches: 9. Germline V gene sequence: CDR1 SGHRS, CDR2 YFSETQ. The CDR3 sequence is CASSLAAWAGGNEQFF. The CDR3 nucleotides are TGCGCCAGCAGCTTGGCCGCTTGGGCGGGAGGTAATGAGCAGTTCTTC.

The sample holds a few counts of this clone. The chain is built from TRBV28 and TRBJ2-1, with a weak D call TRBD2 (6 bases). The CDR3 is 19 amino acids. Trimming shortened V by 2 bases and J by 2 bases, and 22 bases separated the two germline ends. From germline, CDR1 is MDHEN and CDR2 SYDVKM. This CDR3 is CASSLGLPRRVSPYNEQFF. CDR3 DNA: TGTGCCAGCAGTTTAGGCCTCCCCAGGAGGGTATCACCCTACAATGAGCAGTTCTTC.

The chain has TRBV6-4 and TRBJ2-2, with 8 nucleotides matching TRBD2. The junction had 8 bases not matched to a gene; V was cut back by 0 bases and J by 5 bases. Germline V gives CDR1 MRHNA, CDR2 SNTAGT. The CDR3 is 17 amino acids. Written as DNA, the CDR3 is TGTGCCAGCAGTGACTCGAGTCCGGGACTAGGGACCGGGGAGCTGTTTTTT. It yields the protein CASSDSSPGLGTGELFF.

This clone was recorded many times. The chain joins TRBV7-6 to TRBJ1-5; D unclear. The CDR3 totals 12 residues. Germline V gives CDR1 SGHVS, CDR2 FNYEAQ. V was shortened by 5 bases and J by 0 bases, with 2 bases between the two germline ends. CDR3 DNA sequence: TGTGCCAGCAGCCATAGCAATCAGCCCCAGCATTTT. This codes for CASSHSNQPQHF.

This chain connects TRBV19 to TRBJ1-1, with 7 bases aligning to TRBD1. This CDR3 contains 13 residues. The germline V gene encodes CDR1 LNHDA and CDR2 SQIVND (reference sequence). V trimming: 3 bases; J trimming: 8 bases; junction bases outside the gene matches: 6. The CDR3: CASSMAGTEEAFF. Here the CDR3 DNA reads TGTGCCAGTAGTATGGCCGGGACAGAGGAAGCTTTCTTT.

The CDR3 nucleotides are TGTGCCAGCTCACCACTGCCGGACAGCTACTATGGCTACACCTTC. Protein product: CASSPLPDSYYGYTF. This chain connects TRBV18 to TRBJ1-2; D is possibly TRBD1 (6 bases). The CDR3 extends over 15 amino acids. V was pared by 1 base and J by 3 bases, with 12 bases between. Germline lookup yields CDR1 KGHSH and CDR2 LQKENI.

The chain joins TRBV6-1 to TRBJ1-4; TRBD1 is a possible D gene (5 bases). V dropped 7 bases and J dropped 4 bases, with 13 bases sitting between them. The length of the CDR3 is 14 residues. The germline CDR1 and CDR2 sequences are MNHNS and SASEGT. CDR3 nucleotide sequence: TGTGCCAGCAAGGAACAGGTTAATAATGAAAAACTGTTTTTT. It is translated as CASKEQVNNEKLFF.

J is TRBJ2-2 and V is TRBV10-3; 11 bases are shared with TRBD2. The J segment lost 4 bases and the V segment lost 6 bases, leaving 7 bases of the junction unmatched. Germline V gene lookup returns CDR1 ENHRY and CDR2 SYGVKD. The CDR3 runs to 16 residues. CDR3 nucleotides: TGTGCCATCAGCATTAGCGGGAGGGCCGCCACCGGGGAGCTGTTTTTT. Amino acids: CAISISGRAATGELFF.

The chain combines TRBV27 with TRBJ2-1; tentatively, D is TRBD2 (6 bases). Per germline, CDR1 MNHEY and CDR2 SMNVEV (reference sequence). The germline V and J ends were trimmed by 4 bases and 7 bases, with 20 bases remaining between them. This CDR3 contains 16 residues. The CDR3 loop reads CASSSMTSMLSNEQFF. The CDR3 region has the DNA TGTGCCAGCAGTTCGATGACTAGTATGCTATCAAATGAGCAGTTCTTC.

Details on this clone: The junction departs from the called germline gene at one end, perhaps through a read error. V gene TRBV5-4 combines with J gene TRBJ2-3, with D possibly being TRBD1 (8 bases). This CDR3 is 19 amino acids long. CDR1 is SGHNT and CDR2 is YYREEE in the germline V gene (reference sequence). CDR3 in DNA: TGTGCCAACAGCTTGGGAGGCGGAACAGGGGGGGCGAGGACAGATACGCAGTATTTT. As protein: CANSLGGGTGGARTDTQYF. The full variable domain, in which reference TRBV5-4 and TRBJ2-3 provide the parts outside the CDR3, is ETGVTQSPTHLIKTRGQQVTLRCSSQSGHNTVSWYQQALGQGPQFIFQYYREEENGRGNFPPRFSGLQFPNYSSELNVNALELDDSALYLCANSLGGGTGGARTDTQYFGPGTRLTVL.

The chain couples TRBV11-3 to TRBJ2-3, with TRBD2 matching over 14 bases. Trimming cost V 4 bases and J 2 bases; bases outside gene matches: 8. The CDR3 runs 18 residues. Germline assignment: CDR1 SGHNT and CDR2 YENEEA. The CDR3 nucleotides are TGTGCCAGCAGCTCGGGACTAGCGGGAGTGGGCTACACAGATACGCAGTATTTT. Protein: CASSSGLAGVGYTDTQYF.